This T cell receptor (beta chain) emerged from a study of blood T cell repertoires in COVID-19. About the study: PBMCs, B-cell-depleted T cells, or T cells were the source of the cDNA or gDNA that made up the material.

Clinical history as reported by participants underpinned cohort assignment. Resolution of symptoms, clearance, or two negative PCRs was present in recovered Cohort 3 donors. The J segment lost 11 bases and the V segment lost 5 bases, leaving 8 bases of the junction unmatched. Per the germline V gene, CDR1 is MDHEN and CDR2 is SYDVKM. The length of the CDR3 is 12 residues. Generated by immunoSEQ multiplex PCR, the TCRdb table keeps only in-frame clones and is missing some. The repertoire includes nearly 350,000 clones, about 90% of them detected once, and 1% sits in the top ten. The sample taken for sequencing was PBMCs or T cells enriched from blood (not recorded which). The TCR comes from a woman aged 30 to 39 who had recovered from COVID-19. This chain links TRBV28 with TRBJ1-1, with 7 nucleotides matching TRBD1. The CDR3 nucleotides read TGTGCCAGCAGTGGCCGGAGGGGGCGGGCTTTCTTT. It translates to CASSGRRGRAFF. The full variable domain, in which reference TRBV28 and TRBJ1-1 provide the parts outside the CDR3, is DVKVTQSSRYLVKRTGEKVFLECVQDMDHENMFWYRQDPGLGLRLIYFSYDVKMKEKGDIPEGYSVSREKKERFSLILESASTNQTSMYLCASSGRRGRAFFGQGTRLTVV.